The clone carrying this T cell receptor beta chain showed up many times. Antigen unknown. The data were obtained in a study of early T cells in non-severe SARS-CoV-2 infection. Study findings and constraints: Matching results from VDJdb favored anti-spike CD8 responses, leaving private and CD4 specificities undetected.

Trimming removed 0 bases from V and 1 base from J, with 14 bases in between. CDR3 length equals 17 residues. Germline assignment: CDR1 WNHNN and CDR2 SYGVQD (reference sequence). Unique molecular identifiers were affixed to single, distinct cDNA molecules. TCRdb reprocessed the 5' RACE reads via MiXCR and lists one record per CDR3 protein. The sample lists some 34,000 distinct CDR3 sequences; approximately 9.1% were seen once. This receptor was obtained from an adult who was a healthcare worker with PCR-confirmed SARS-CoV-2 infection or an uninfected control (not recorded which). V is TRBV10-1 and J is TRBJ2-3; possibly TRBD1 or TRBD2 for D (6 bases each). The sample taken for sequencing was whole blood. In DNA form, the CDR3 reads TGCGCCAGCAGTGAGTCGAGAGGGGGGATTGGCACAGATACGCAGTATTTT. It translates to CASSESRGGIGTDTQYF.